The source of this TCR beta chain is a study of shared clonotypes between healthy human individuals. Overall study results and limits: Only a few donors were included, so the genetic and exposure-history diversity represented was limited. Clonotype sharing among donors, it was expected, would be affected by sequencing depth.

All donors were healthy HIV-negative adults lacking recent acute infections or vaccinations. Authors' processing steps: Filtering of immunoSEQ junctional sequences could not match full-length read filtering. Generated by immunoSEQ multiplex PCR, the TCRdb table keeps only in-frame clones and is missing some. V and J calls and clone size are as listed in that table; D and trimming were resolved from the DNA. The repertoire holds roughly 480,000 clones, with 70% to 85% as singletons. Per germline, CDR1 MDHEN and CDR2 SYDVKM. The CDR3 sequence is 18 residues long. The ends were cut back, 6 bases at V and 2 bases at J, with 22 bases in the middle. This clone is a singleton in its sample. Antigen: not known.

This sequence originates from a woman aged 40 to 50 in good health. Some clones in this sample may be carry-over from other donors' samples. Sequencing was done on a sample of PBMCs. This chain joins TRBV28 and TRBJ2-2; D possibly corresponds to TRBD2 (6 bases). CDR3 sequence reads: CASRPRPGLELNTGELFF. DNA of the CDR3: TGTGCCAGCAGGCCACGTCCGGGACTCGAATTAAACACCGGGGAGCTGTTTTTT.